What follows are 17 T cell receptor beta chains derived from one specimen sequenced in a study of shared clonotypes between healthy human individuals. Clones were sequenced by immunoSEQ multiplex PCR, and TCRdb holds only the in-frame ones, with some missing. The repertoire has roughly 2.5 million clones, approximately 94% of them found once; the top ten carry around 0.15%. The sample comprised naive CD4+ T cells sorted from blood. This sample's subset: CD45RA+ positively selected. The origin of the receptors is a man younger than 30 in good health.

The chain employs TRBV30 and TRBJ1-3, with TRBD1 matching over 9 bases. V was clipped by 4 bases and J by 3 bases; unmatched bases: 7. The CDR3 consists of 15 residues. Germline V gene sequence: CDR1 GTSNPN, CDR2 SVGIG (reference sequence). CDR3 DNA: TGTGCCTGGACCTCGGACAGGGGCTATGGAAACACCATATATTTT. Translation gives CAWTSDRGYGNTIYF.

The J gene is TRBJ1-1, the V gene TRBV5-1, with D perhaps matching TRBD1 (5 bases). The CDR3 has 15 amino acids. V lost 3 bases, J lost 0 bases, and 12 bases lay in between. The germline V gene has CDR1 SGHRS and CDR2 YFSETQ. The CDR3 sequence is CASSSLGGMNTEAFF. For the CDR3, the DNA is TGCGCCAGCAGCTCGCTTGGGGGAATGAACACTGAAGCTTTCTTT.

The chain uses TRBV18 and TRBJ2-5, with unresolved D. Germline V CDR1 and CDR2: KGHSH, LQKENI. V lost 2 bases, J lost 5 bases, and 9 bases lay in between. The CDR3 runs 13 residues. Here the CDR3 reads CASSPGIRETQYF. The CDR3 region has the DNA TGTGCCAGCTCACCAGGGATTCGGGAGACCCAGTACTTC. Variable domain in full (rest from reference TRBV18 and TRBJ2-5): NAGVMQNPRHLVRRRGQEARLRCSPMKGHSHVYWYRQLPEEGLKFMVYLQKENIIDESGMPKERFSAEFPKEGPSILRIQQVVRGDSAAYFCASSPGIRETQYFGPGTRLLVL.

This chain joins TRBV10-2 and TRBJ2-5; D is perhaps TRBD2 (6 bases). Looked up from germline, CDR1 is WSHSY and CDR2 is SAAADI. Deletions cut 0 bases from V and 5 bases from J, with 10 bases between. CDR3 length equals 14 residues. CDR3 bases: TGCGCCAGCAGTGAGTCCGCGGGGTCGGAGACCCAGTACTTC. Its protein is CASSESAGSETQYF.

The chain has TRBV19 and TRBJ1-1; TRBD1 might be the D (5 bases). The germline gives CDR1 LNHDA, CDR2 SQIVND (reference sequence). The CDR3 runs to 12 residues. V was trimmed by 2 bases and J by 6 bases, leaving 7 bases between them. Here the CDR3 DNA reads TGTGCCAGTAGTATAAGGGGAGCTGAAGCTTTCTTT. It specifies CASSIRGAEAFF. Full variable domain (outside the CDR3, taken from reference TRBV19 and TRBJ1-1): DGGITQSPKYLFRKEGQNVTLSCEQNLNHDAMYWYRQDPGQGLRLIYYSQIVNDFQKGDIAEGYSVSREKKESFPLTVTSAQKNPTAFYLCASSIRGAEAFFGQGTRLTVV.

This clone is a singleton in its sample. The chain recombines TRBV28 with TRBJ1-1; 11 bases align to TRBD1. Trimming cost V 5 bases and J 5 bases; bases outside gene matches: 10. The germline V gene encodes CDR1 MDHEN and CDR2 SYDVKM. CDR3 length equals 16 residues. This chain's CDR3 is CASSLRDRGYYTEAFF. CDR3 sequence (DNA): TGTGCCAGCAGTCTCCGGGACAGGGGGTATTATACTGAAGCTTTCTTT.

CDR3 sequence: CASSTTRSDTQYF. CDR3 nucleotide sequence: TGCGCCAGCAGCACTACAAGGTCAGATACGCAGTATTTT. The chain carries TRBV5-1 and TRBJ2-3; no firm D call. Looked up from germline, CDR1 is SGHRS and CDR2 is YFSETQ. Trimming stripped 4 bases from V and 4 bases from J, with 10 bases between. CDR3 size: 13 residues.

CDR3 sequence: CASSQGNSGELFF. For the CDR3, the DNA is TGCGCCAGCAGCCAGGGGAATTCCGGGGAGCTGTTTTTT. The gene calls are TRBV4-1 and TRBJ2-2; D remains ambiguous. V was clipped by 3 bases and J by 6 bases, with 8 bases between them. The CDR3 is made up of 13 amino acids. Germline CDR1 MGHRA, CDR2 YSYEKL.

The chain employs TRBV10-3 and TRBJ1-2; D unclear. Looked up from germline, CDR1 is ENHRY and CDR2 is SYGVKD. Between the trimmed V and J ends, which lost 0 bases and 1 base, there was a span of 6 bases. CDR3 length: 14 residues. The CDR3, as DNA: TGTGCCATCAGTGAGTCGTCAGATAACTATGGCTACACCTTC. This encodes CAISESSDNYGYTF.

The chain recombines TRBV10-3 with TRBJ1-6, with a weak D call TRBD1 (6 bases). The germline V and J ends were trimmed by 5 bases and 4 bases, with 12 bases remaining between them. CDR1 is ENHRY, CDR2 SYGVKD, per germline. This CDR3 region has 15 residues. The DNA of the CDR3 is TGTGCCATCAGTCTCGGACAGTCTTATAATTCACCCCTCCACTTT. Translation gives CAISLGQSYNSPLHF.

V is TRBV9 and J is TRBJ2-5, with TRBD1 as a possible D gene (7 bases). The germline V gene encodes CDR1 SGDLS and CDR2 YYNGEE. CDR3 length: 17 residues. V gave up 2 bases and J gave up 3 bases, with 20 bases separating them. This CDR3 reads CASSVGLAGTVKETQYF. The CDR3 coding sequence is TGTGCCAGCAGCGTGGGACTTGCCGGGACAGTGAAAGAGACCCAGTACTTC. The whole variable domain, filled in from reference TRBV9 and TRBJ2-5, reads DSGVTQTPKHLITATGQRVTLRCSPRSGDLSVYWYQQSLDQGLQFLIQYYNGEERAKGNILERFSAQQFPDLHSELNLSSLELGDSALYFCASSVGLAGTVKETQYFGPGTRLLVL.

The chain recombines TRBV7-2 with TRBJ2-5; 11 nucleotides align to TRBD1. J was trimmed by 4 bases and V by 0 bases; bases with no gene match: 4. This CDR3 region has 16 residues. Looked up from germline, CDR1 is SGHTA and CDR2 is FQGNSA. The CDR3 here is CASSLARDRGSETQYF. CDR3 in DNA: TGTGCCAGCAGCTTAGCTAGGGACAGGGGGTCAGAGACCCAGTACTTC.

As to this clone: The same CDR3 also results from other DNA sequences found in this sample. The V call is TRBV18, the J call TRBJ1-5; D not certain. There are 13 residues in the CDR3. CDR1 and CDR2 from the germline V gene are KGHSH and LQKENI. Trimming took off 3 bases at V and 4 bases at J, with 7 bases between the two ends. DNA for the CDR3: TGTGCCAGCTCACCCGGGCAGAATCAGCCCCAGCATTTT. Translated: CASSPGQNQPQHF.

J is TRBJ1-2 and V is TRBV4-3; D is ambiguous. This CDR3 region has 14 residues. Trimming removed 2 bases at V and 7 bases at J, with 14 bases between. Per the germline V gene, CDR1 is LGHNA and CDR2 is YSLEER. The CDR3 spells CASSQNNGLGGYTF. The CDR3 bases are TGCGCCAGCAGCCAAAACAATGGTCTCGGTGGCTACACCTTC.

This clone was observed a handful of times. This rearrangement joins TRBV9 to TRBJ1-2, with 7 bases lining up with TRBD1. Trimming cost V 0 bases and J 3 bases; bases outside gene matches: 2. From germline, CDR1 is SGDLS and CDR2 YYNGEE. CDR3 length: 14 residues. CDR3 nucleotide sequence: TGTGCCAGCAGCGTAGCGGGACAGTACTATGGCTACACCTTC. Its protein is CASSVAGQYYGYTF.

The chain links TRBV4-3 to TRBJ1-6; D perhaps matches TRBD1 (5 bases). Per germline, CDR1 LGHNA and CDR2 YSLEER. The CDR3 length is 15 residues. The V end lost 0 bases, the J end lost 7 bases, and 10 bases lay between the germline ends. The CDR3: CASSQDRRGNSPLHF. CDR3 bases: TGCGCCAGCAGCCAAGATAGGAGGGGAAATTCACCCCTCCACTTT.

This clone was found once. The chain employs TRBV7-9 and TRBJ1-2, with TRBD1 matching 7 bases. The CDR3 has 17 amino acids. In germline, CDR1 is SEHNR, CDR2 FQNEAQ (reference sequence). Trimming at V came to 4 bases and at J to 2 bases, leaving 13 bases not matched to a gene. CDR3 sequence reads: CASSSVTGKAPNYGYTF. In DNA form, the CDR3 reads TGTGCCAGCAGCTCGGTGACAGGGAAGGCGCCAAACTATGGCTACACCTTC.